Listed below are T cell receptor beta chains from one sample, sequenced in a study of tumor and adjacent non-tumor tissue in lung cancer. TCRdb re-derived calls from the multiplex PCR reads in MiXCR, one entry per CDR3 protein. The data contain 220,000 or so distinct CDR3 sequences, less than 80% of them singletons. The specimen sequenced was lung tumor tissue. The receptors come from a man in his 60s with non-small cell lung cancer. The CDR3 runs from the conserved cysteine through the conserved F or W. The D gene is left open where the match is weak. Size tells how often a clone was seen (once, few, many) or the class of an expanded clone, and some rows leave it out.

d_gene,j_gene,v_gene,abundance,CDR3nt,CDR3aa
NA,TRBJ2-1,TRBV12-3/TRBV12-4,NA,TGTGCCAGCAGAGAGGGGCTAATTCCTGTTGAGCAGTTATTC,CASREGLIPVEQLF
NA,TRBJ2-1,TRBV4-2,once,TGTGCCAGCAGCCCAAAACTAGTGATCCCCTACAATGAGCAGTTCTTC,CASSPKLVIPYNEQFF
NA,TRBJ1-6,TRBV20-1,NA,TGCAGTGCTAGAGGGGACCTAGGGAATTCGCCCCTCCAGTTT,CSARGDLGNSPLQF
TRBD1,TRBJ1-6,TRBV20-1,NA,TGCAGTGCTCGGGGACAGAAACATTCACCCTTCCACTTT,CSARGQKHSPFHF
TRBD2,TRBJ2-6,TRBV11-2,once,TGTGCCAGCAGCTTAGTCCTAGCGGGAGCCTCTGGGGCCAACGTCCTGACTTTC,CASSLVLAGASGANVLTF
TRBD1,TRBJ2-7,TRBV12-5,NA,TGTGCTAGTGGTTCCGGGACAGGGAGATACGAGCAGTACTTC,CASGSGTGRYEQYF
TRBD1,TRBJ2-5,TRBV4-3,NA,TGCGCCAGCAGCCAAGCAATGACAGGGTTGGGGGAGACCCAGTACTTC,CASSQAMTGLGETQYF
NA,TRBJ2-1,TRBV20-1,NA,TGCAGTGCTTTTTTTAATGAGCAGTTCTTC,CSAFFNEQFF
TRBD1,TRBJ2-7,TRBV5-4,NA,TGTGCCAGCAGCGGTAAAGACAGGGGAGGCTACGAGCGGTACTTC,CASSGKDRGGYERYF
TRBD1,TRBJ1-2,TRBV4-2,NA,TGTGCCAGAAGCCAACTGGGGACAGGGGGTAACTATGGCTACACCTTC,CARSQLGTGGNYGYTF
NA,TRBJ1-1,TRBV21-1,NA,TGTGCCAGCATGGGCAGACAGGGACCACTGAAAGCTTTCTTT,CASMGRQGPLKAFF
NA,TRBJ2-7,TRBV29-1,NA,TGCATCGCTCAGTATGACGAGCAGTACTTC,CIAQYDEQYF
TRBD2,TRBJ2-3,TRBV6-5,NA,TGTGCCAGCAGTTACGTAGCGGGGATGCCCAATACGCAGTATTTT,CASSYVAGMPNTQYF
TRBD2,TRBJ2-1,TRBV14,NA,TGTGACAGCAGCCAAGTAGCGGGGAGTTTTAGTGAGCAGTTCTTC,CDSSQVAGSFSEQFF
NA,TRBJ2-5,TRBV11-1,many,TGTGCCAGCAGCGAGGACAGTGGGAGAGAGACCCAGTACTTC,CASSEDSGRETQYF
NA,TRBJ2-1,TRBV11-2,NA,TGTGCCAGCCATAAAGCGGTGGGACACAACGAGCAGTTCTTC,CASHKAVGHNEQFF
NA,TRBJ1-2,TRBV5-8,NA,TGTGCCAGCAGCTTGACAGGGCCGTATGGCTACACCTTC,CASSLTGPYGYTF
NA,TRBJ2-1,TRBV11-2,NA,TGTGCCAGCAGCCCCCGAATCCCGACCCCCCGGGGCTACAATGAGCAGTTCTTC,CASSPRIPTPRGYNEQFF